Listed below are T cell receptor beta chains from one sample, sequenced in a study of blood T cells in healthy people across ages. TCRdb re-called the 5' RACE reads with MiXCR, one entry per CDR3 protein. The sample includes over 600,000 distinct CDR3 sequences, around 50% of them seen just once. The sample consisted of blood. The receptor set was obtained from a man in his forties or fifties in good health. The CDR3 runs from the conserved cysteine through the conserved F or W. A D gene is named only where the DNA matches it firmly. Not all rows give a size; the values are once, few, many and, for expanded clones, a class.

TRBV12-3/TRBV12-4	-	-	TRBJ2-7	TGTGCCAGCAGTCTGGAACTCAGGGGCTACGAGCAGTACTTC	CASSLELRGYEQYF
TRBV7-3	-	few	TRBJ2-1	TGTGCCAGCAGCTCCAGTAACAATGAGCAGTTCTTC	CASSSSNNEQFF
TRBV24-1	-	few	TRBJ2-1	TGTGCCACCAGCCCCAAAGGTGGCTCCTACAATGAGCAGTTCTTC	CATSPKGGSYNEQFF
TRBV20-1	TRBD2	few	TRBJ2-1	TGCAGTGCTCGCCGGGACTACCATGAGCAGTTCTTC	CSARRDYHEQFF
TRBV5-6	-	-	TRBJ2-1	TGTGCCAGCACCCTCCGAGGTTCCTACAATGAGCAGTTCTTC	CASTLRGSYNEQFF
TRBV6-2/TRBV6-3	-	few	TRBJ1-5	TGTGCCAGCAGTTACGGTAGGGTTCAGCCCCAGCATTTT	CASSYGRVQPQHF
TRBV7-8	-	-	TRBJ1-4	TGTGCCAGCAGCCCGAGCGGGAGGAAAACTAATGAAAAACTGTTTTTT	CASSPSGRKTNEKLFF
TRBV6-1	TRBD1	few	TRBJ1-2	TGTGCCAGCAGTACACAGGGGAACTATGGCTACACCTTC	CASSTQGNYGYTF
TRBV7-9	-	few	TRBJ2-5	TGTGCCAGCAGCTTTCCCCGAGAGACCCAGTACTTC	CASSFPRETQYF
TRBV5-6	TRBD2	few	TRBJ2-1	TGTGCCAGCAGCAGAGGGACTAGCGGGACCTACAATGAGCAGTTCTTC	CASSRGTSGTYNEQFF
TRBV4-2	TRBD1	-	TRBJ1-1	TGTGCCAGCAACTCAGGGCAGGGGGCTAGCACTGAAGCTTTCTTT	CASNSGQGASTEAFF
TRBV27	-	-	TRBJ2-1	TGTGCCAGCAGCACGACGGTGTACAATGAGCAGTTCTTC	CASSTTVYNEQFF
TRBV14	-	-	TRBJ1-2	TGTGCCAGCAGCCAAGATCCTGCAGGGATCTATGGCTACACCTTC	CASSQDPAGIYGYTF
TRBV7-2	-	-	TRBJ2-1	TGTGCCAGCAGCTTAAACGCAGCCCACAATGAGCAGTTCTTC	CASSLNAAHNEQFF
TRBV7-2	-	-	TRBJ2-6	TGTGCCAGCGGCGGGGCGGGCCGCTCTGGGGCCAACGTCCTGACTTTC	CASGGAGRSGANVLTF
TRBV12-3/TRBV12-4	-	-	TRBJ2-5	TGTGCCAGTCAGTATGTCTACCAAGAGACCCAGTACTTC	CASQYVYQETQYF
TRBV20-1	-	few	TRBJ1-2	TGCAGTGCAGTCCAGGGAATCGCTAGCTATGGCTACACCTTC	CSAVQGIASYGYTF